Listed below are T cell receptor beta chains from one sample, sequenced in a study of blood T cell repertoires in COVID-19. This table comes from immunoSEQ multiplex PCR, and its TCRdb copy is limited to in-frame clones, with some not included. The table has 85,000 to 95,000 clones, around 88% seen once. Sequencing input: peripheral blood. The receptors stem from a woman older than 75 with acute or convalescent COVID-19. Both conserved end residues are part of each CDR3. The D gene is left open where the match is weak. A row's size may be missing; if present it is once, few, many or a size class.

>TRBJ2-1|.|TRBV18|.
CASSASLGYNEQFF
>TRBJ1-2|.|TRBV15|.
CATSPAGLPNYGYTF
>TRBJ1-2|.|TRBV19|.
CASSIGIGTPINYGYTF
>TRBJ1-6|few|TRBV27|.
CASSLSLDGSSYNSPLHF
>TRBJ2-2|.|TRBV5-1|TRBD1
CASSWTGGSGGELFF
>TRBJ1-1|.|TRBV3-1/TRBV3-2|TRBD1
CASSPNDRGIYTEAFF
>TRBJ2-1|.|TRBV5-1|TRBD2
CASRPLAGASNEQFF
>TRBJ2-1|few|TRBV24-1|.
CATSLDRREEQFF
>TRBJ2-7|.|TRBV3-1/TRBV3-2|.
CASSQVPRGMEQYF
>TRBJ2-2|few|TRBV27|.
CASSLGPGATGELFF